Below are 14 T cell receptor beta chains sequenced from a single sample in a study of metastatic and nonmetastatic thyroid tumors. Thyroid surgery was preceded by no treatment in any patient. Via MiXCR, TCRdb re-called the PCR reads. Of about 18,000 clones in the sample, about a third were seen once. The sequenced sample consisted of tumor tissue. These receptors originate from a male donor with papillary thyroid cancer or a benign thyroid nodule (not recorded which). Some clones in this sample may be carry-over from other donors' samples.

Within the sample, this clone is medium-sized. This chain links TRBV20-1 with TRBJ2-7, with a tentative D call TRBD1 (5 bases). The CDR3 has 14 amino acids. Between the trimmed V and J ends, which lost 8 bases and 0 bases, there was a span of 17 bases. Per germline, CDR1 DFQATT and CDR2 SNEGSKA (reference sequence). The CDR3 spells CSLKPRQNSYEQYF. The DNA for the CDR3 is TGCAGTCTAAAGCCCCGACAGAACTCCTACGAGCAGTACTTC.

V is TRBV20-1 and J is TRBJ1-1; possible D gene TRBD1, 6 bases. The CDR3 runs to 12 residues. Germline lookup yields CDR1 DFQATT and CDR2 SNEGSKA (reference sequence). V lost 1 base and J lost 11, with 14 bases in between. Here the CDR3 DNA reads TGCAGTGCTAGAGCAGGGGCGGGGAGGGCTTTCTTT. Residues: CSARAGAGRAFF.

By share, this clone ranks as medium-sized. This CDR3 reads CASSYDARSSYEQYF. Here the CDR3 DNA reads TGTGCCAGCAGTTACGATGCCCGCAGCTCCTACGAGCAGTACTTC. The chain has TRBV6-5 and TRBJ2-7; D unresolved. CDR3 length: 15 residues. The germline CDR1 and CDR2 sequences are MNHEY and SVGAGI. V dropped 2 bases and J dropped 0 bases, with 11 bases sitting between them.

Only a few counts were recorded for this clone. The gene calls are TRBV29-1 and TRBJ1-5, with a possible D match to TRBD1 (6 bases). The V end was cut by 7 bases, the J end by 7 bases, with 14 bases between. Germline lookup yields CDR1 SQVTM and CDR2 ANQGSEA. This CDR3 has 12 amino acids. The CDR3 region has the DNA TGCAGCGCCGTGACAGGTGGACAGCCCCAGCATTTT. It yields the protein CSAVTGGQPQHF.

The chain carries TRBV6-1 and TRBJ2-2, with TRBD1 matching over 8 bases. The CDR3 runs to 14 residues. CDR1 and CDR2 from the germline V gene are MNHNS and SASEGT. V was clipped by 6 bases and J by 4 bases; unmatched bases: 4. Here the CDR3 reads CASSQTGVTGELFF. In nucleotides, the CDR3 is TGTGCCAGCAGCCAGACAGGGGTCACCGGGGAGCTGTTTTTT.

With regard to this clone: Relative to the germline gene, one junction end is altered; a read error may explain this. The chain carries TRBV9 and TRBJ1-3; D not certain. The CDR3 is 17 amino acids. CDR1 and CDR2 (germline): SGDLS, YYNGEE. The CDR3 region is CASSVACGKSSVNTIYF. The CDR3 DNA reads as TGTGCCAGCAGCGTAGCGTGTGGTAAAAGCTCTGTAAACACCATATATTTT.

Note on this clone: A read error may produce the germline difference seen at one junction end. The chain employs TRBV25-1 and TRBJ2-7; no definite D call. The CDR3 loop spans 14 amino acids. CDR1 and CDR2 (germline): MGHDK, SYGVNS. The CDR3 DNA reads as TGTGCCAGCAGCATAGGCACTACCTCCTACGAGCAGAACTTC. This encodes CASSIGTTSYEQNF.

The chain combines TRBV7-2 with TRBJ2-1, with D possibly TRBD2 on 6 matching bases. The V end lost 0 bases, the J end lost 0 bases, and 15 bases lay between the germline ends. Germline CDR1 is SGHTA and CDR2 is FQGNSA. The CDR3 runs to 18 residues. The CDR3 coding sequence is TGTGCCAGCAGCTTAGCGCTAATGCGGAGGGGCTCCTACAATGAGCAGTTCTTC. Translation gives CASSLALMRRGSYNEQFF.

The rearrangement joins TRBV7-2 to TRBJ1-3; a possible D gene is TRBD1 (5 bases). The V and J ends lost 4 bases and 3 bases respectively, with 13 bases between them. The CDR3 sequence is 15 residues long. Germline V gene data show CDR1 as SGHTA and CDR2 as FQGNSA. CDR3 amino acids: CASSSQGYGGNTIYF. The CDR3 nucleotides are TGTGCCAGCAGCTCGCAGGGTTATGGTGGAAACACCATATATTTT.

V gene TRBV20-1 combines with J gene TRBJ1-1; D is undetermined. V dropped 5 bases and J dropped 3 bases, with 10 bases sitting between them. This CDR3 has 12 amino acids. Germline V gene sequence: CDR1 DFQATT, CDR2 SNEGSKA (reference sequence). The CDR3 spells CSAQTRDTEAFF. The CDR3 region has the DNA TGCAGTGCTCAAACCCGGGACACTGAAGCTTTCTTT.

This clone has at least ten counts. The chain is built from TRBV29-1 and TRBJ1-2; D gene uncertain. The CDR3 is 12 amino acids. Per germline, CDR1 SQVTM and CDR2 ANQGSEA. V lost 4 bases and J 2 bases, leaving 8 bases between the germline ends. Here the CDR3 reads CSVVDTNYGYTF. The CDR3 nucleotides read TGCAGCGTTGTGGATACAAACTATGGCTACACCTTC.

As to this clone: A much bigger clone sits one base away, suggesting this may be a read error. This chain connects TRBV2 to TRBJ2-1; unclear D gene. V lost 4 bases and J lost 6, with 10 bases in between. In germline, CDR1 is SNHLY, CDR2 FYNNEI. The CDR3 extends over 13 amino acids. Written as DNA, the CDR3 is TGTGCCAGCAGTGTGGCCAGGTTCAATGAGCAGTTCTTC. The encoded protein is CASSVARFNEQFF.

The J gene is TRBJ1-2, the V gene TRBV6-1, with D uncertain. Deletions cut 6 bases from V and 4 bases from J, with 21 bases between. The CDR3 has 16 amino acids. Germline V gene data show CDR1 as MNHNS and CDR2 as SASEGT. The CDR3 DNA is TGTGCCAGCAGCTCACTTAACAGACTCACTATCTATGGCTACACCTTC. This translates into CASSSLNRLTIYGYTF.

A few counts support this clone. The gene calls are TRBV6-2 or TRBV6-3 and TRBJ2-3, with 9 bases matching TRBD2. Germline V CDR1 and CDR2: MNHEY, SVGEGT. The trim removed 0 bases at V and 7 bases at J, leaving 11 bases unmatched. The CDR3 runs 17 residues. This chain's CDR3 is CASSYSLSSGRMNTQYF. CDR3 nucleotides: TGTGCCAGCAGTTACTCCCTGAGTAGCGGGAGAATGAATACGCAGTATTTT.